This entry is about one TCR beta chain. What it binds is not known. The table came from immunoSEQ multiplex PCR; TCRdb's copy has only in-frame clones and leaves some out. The sample records around 50,000 clones, around 80% being singletons. The V gene's germline CDR1 is SGHRS and CDR2 YFSETQ. This CDR3 contains 12 residues. Trimming removed 0 bases at V and 4 bases at J, with 4 bases between. The data derive from a study of T cell responses to AZD1222 COVID-19 vaccine. General study results and limits: Repertoires were sampled only after the peak T cell response. At study baseline, merely a handful of AZD1222 recipients were seropositive. Vaccine-related CD4 TCRs covered spike, predominating at 160-218 and 743-854. Nearly half of spike-specific TCRs reportedly go after variant regions that carry no mutations.

Sequencing used peripheral blood, obtained on day 0 of AZD1222 vaccination. The chain joins TRBV5-1 to TRBJ1-2; D not resolved. The clonotype originates from an adult in good health. In DNA, the CDR3 is TGCGCCAGCAGCTTGGATCCCTATGGCTACACCTTC. Translated: CASSLDPYGYTF.